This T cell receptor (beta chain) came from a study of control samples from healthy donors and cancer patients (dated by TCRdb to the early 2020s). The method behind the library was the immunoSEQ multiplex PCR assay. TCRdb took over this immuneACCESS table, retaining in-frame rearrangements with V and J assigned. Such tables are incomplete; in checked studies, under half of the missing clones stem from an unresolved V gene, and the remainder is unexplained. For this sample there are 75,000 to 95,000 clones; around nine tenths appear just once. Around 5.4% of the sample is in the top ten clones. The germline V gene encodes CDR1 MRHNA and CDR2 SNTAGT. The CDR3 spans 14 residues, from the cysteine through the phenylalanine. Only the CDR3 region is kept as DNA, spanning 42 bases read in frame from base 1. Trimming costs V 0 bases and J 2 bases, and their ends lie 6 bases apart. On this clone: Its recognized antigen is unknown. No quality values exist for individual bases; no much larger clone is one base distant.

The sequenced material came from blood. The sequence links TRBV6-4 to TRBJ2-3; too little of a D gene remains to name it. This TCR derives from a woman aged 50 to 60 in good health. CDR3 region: CASSDSPATDTQYF. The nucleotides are TGTGCCAGCAGTGACTCCCCAGCCACAGATACGCAGTATTTT.